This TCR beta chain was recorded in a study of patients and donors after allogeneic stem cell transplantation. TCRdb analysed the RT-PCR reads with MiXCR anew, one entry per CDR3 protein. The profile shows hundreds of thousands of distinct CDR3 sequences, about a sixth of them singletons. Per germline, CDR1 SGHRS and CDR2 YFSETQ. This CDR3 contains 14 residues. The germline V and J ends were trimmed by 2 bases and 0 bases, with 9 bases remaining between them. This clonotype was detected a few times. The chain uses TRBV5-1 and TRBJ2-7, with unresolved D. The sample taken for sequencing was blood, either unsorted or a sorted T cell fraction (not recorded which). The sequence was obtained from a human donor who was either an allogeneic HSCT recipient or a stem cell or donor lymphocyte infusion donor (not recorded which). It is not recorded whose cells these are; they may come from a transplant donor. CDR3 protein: CASSFGRASYEQYF. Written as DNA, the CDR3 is TGCGCCAGCAGCTTTGGAAGGGCCTCCTACGAGCAGTACTTC.